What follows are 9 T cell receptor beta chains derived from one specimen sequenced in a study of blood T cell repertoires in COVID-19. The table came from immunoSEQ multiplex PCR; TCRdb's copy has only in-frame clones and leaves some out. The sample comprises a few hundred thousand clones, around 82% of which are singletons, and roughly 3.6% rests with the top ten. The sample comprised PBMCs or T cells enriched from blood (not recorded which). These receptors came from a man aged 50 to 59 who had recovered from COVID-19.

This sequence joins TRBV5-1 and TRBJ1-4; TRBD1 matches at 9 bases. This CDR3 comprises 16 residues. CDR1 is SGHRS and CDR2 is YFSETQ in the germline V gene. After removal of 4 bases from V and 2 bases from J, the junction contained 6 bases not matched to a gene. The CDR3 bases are TGCGCCAGCAGCGTAGACAGGGGGATCACTAATGAAAAACTGTTTTTT. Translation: CASSVDRGITNEKLFF.

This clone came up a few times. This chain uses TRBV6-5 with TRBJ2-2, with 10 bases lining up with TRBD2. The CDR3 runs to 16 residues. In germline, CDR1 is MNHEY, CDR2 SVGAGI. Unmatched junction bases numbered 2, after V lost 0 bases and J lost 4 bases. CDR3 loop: CASSYSSGRATGELFF. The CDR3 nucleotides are TGTGCCAGCAGTTACTCGAGCGGGAGGGCCACCGGGGAGCTGTTTTTT.

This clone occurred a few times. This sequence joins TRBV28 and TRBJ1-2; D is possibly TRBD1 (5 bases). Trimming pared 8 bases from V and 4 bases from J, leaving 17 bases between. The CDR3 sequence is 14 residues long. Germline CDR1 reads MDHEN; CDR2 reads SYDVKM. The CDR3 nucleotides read TGTGCCAGCCTTATGGGAGGGGAAGTCTATGGCTACACCTTC. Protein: CASLMGGEVYGYTF.

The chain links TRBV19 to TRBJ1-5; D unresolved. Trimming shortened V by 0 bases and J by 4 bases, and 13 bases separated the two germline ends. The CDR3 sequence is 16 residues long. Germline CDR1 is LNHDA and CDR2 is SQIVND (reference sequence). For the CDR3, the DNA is TGTGCCAGTAGTATAGATCTAGGTATTGGGAATCAGCCCCAGCATTTT. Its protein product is CASSIDLGIGNQPQHF.

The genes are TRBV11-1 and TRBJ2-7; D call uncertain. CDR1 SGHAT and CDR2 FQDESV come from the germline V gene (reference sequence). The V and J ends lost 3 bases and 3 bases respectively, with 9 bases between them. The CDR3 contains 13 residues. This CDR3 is CASSLAPGYEQYF. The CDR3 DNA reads TGTGCCAGCAGCTTGGCACCGGGCTACGAGCAGTACTTC. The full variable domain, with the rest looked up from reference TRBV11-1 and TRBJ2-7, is EAEVAQSPRYKITEKSQAVAFWCDPISGHATLYWYRQILGQGPELLVQFQDESVVDDSQLPKDRFSAERLKGVDSTLKIQPAELGDSAMYLCASSLAPGYEQYFGPGTRLTVT.

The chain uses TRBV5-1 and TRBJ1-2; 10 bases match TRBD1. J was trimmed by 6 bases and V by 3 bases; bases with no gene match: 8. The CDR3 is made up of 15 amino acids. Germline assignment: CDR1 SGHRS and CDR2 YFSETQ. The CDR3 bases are TGCGCCAGCAGCTCCCTGGGACAGGGGCAGGATGGCTACACCTTC. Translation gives CASSSLGQGQDGYTF.

The CDR3 DNA reads as TGTGCCAGCAGCGCATCTAGCGGCGACCAGTTCTTC. Amino acids: CASSASSGDQFF. This chain joins TRBV9 and TRBJ2-1; 7 nucleotides line up with TRBD2. The CDR3 is 12 amino acids. V gave up 3 bases and J gave up 13 bases; unmatched junction bases: 7. The germline gives CDR1 SGDLS, CDR2 YYNGEE.

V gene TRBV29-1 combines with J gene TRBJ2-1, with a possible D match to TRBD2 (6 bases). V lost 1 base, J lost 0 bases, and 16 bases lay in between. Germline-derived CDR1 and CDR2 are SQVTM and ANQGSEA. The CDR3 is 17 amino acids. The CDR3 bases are TGCAGCGTTGAAGGCCATACTAGCAGACACTCCTACAATGAGCAGTTCTTC. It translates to CSVEGHTSRHSYNEQFF.

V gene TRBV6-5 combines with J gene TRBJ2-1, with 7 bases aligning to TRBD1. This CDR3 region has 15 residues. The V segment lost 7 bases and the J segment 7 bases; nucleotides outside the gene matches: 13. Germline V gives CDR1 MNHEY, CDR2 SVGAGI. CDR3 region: CASTKTGSTVNEQFF. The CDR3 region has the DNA TGTGCCAGCACAAAGACAGGGTCGACGGTGAATGAGCAGTTCTTC.